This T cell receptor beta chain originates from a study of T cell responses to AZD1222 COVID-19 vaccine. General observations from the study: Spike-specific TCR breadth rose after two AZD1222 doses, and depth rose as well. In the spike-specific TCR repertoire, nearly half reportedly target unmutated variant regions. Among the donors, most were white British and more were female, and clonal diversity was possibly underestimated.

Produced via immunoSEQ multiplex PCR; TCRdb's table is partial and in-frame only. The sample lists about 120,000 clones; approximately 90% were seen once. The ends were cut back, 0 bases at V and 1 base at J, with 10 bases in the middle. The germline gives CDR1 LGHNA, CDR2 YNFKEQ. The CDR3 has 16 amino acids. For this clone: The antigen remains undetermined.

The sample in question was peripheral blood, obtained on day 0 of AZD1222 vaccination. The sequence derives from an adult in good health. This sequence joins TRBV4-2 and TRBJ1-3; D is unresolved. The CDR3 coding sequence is TGTGCCAGCAGCCAAGATTCACGGGGATCTGGAAACACCATATATTTT. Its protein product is CASSQDSRGSGNTIYF.